The T cell receptor beta chain under discussion was sequenced for a study of CD8+CD57+ T cells in acquired aplastic anemia. Study findings and constraints: Levels of CD8+ Simpson's diversity were not significantly distinct in patients versus controls.

Of note for this clonotype: Its matching antigen is unknown.

This CDR3 comprises 18 residues. Looked up from germline, CDR1 is SEHNR and CDR2 is FQNEAQ (reference sequence). V lost 4 bases, J lost 2 bases, and 18 bases lay in between. All sequencing subjects had displayed CD8+CD57+ cell expansion on flow cytometry. In all patients, the disease was severe acquired aplastic anemia. The use of genomic DNA as template underpinned the TCR beta VDJ and CDR3 profiling. MiXCR was run by TCRdb on the reads, yielding one entry per CDR3 protein. The repertoire has 170,000 or so distinct CDR3 sequences, roughly three fifths of them found once; the top ten carry roughly 42%.

The chain recombines TRBV7-9 with TRBJ2-6; D might be TRBD1 (6 bases). The sample comprised sorted CD4+, CD8+, or CD8+CD57+ T cells (not recorded which) from PBMCs. This clonotype was sampled from a human donor with aplastic anemia. CDR3 DNA sequence: TGTGCCAGCAGCTCCCTCACCATACAGGGAGCTGGGGCCAACGTCCTGACTTTC. Protein product: CASSSLTIQGAGANVLTF.